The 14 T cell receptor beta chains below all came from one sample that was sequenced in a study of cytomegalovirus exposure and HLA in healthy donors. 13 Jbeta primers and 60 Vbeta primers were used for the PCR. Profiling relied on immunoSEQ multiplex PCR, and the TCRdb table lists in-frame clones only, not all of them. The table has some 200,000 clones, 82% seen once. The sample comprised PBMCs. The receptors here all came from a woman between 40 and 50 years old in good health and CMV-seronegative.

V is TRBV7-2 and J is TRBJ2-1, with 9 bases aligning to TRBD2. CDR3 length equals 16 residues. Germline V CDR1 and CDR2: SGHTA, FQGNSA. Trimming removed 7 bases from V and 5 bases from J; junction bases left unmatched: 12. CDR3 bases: TGTGCCAGCAACCTATTCAGCGGGAGGATGAACAATGAGCAGTTCTTC. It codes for CASNLFSGRMNNEQFF. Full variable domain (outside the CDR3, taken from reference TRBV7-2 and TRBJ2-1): GAGVSQSPSNKVTEKGKDVELRCDPISGHTALYWYRQSLGQGLEFLIYFQGNSAPDKSGLPSDRFSAERTGGSVSTLTIQRTQQEDSAVYLCASNLFSGRMNNEQFFGPGTRLTVL.

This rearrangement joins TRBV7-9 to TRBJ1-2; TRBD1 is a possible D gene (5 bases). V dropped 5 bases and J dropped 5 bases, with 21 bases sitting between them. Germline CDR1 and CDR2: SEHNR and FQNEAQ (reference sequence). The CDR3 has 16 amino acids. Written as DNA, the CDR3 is TGTGCCAGCAGCCCCCCCGGGGGGTCGGAATATTATGGCTACACCTTC. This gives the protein CASSPPGGSEYYGYTF. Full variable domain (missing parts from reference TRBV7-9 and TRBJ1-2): DTGVSQNPRHKITKRGQNVTFRCDPISEHNRLYWYRQTLGQGPEFLTYFQNEAQLEKSRLLSDRFSAERPKGSFSTLEIQRTEQGDSAMYLCASSPPGGSEYYGYTFGSGTRLTVV.

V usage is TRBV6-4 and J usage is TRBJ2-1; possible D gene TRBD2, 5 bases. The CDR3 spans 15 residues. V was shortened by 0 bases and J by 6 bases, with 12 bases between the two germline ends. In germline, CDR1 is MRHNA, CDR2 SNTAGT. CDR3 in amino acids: CASSDSMTGSNEQFF. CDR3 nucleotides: TGTGCCAGCAGTGACTCGATGACTGGGAGCAATGAGCAGTTCTTC.

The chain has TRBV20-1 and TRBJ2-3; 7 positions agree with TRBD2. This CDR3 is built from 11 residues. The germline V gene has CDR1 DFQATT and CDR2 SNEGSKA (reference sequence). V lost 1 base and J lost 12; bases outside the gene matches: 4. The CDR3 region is CSARAGRTQYF. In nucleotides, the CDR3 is TGCAGTGCTAGAGCCGGGAGGACTCAGTATTTT.

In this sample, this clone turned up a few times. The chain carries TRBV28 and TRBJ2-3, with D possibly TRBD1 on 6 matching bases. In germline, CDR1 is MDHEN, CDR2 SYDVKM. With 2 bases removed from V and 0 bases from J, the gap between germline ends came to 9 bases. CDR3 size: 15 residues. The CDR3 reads CASSLPGQSTDTQYF. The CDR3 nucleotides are TGTGCCAGCAGTTTACCGGGACAAAGCACAGATACGCAGTATTTT.

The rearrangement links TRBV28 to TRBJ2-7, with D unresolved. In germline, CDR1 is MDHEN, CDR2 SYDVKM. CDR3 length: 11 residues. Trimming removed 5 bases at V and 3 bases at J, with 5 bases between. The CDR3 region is CASSTYYEQYF. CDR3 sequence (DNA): TGTGCCAGCAGTACTTACTACGAGCAGTACTTC.

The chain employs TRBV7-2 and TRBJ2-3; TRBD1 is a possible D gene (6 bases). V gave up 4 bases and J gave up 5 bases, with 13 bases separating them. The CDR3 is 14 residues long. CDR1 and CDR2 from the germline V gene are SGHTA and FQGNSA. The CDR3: CASSSRVQGDTQYF. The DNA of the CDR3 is TGTGCCAGCAGCTCTAGAGTACAGGGAGATACGCAGTATTTT.

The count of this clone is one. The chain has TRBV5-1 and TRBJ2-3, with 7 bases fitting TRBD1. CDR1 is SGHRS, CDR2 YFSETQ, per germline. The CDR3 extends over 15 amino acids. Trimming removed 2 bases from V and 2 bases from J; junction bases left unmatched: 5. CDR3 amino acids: CASSLLGQNTDTQYF. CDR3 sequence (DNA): TGCGCCAGCAGCTTATTGGGACAGAACACAGATACGCAGTATTTT.

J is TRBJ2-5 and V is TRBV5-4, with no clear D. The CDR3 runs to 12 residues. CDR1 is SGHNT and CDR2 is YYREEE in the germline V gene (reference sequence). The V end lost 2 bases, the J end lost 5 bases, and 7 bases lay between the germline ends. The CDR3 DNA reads TGTGCCAGCAGCTTTCCGCGGGAGACCCAGTACTTC. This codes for CASSFPRETQYF.

CDR3 sequence (DNA): TGTGCCAGCAGCGTAGGAGCGGGAGGCACAGATACGCAGTATTTT. Protein sequence: CASSVGAGGTDTQYF. The gene calls are TRBV9 and TRBJ2-3; 8 positions match TRBD2. Germline CDR1 SGDLS, CDR2 YYNGEE. Trimming removed 0 bases from V and 1 base from J; junction bases left unmatched: 1. The CDR3 totals 15 residues.

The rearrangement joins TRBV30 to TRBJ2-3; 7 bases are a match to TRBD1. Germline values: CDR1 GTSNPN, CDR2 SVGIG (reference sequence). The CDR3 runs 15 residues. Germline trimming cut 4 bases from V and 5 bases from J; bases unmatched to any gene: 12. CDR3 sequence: CAWTPKQGFRDTQYF. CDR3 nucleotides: TGTGCCTGGACCCCTAAACAGGGGTTCAGAGATACGCAGTATTTT.

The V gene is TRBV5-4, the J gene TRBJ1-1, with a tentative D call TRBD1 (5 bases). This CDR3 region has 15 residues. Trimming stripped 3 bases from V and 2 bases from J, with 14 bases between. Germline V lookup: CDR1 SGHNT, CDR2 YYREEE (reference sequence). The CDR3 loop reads CASSWGRGGNTEAFF. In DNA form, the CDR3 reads TGTGCCAGCAGCTGGGGACGGGGGGGAAACACTGAAGCTTTCTTT.

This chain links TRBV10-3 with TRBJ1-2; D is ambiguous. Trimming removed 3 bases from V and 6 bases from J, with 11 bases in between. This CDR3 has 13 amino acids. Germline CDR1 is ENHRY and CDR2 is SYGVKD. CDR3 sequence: CAISEGGINGYTF. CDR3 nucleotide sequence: TGTGCCATCAGTGAAGGCGGGATAAATGGCTACACCTTC.

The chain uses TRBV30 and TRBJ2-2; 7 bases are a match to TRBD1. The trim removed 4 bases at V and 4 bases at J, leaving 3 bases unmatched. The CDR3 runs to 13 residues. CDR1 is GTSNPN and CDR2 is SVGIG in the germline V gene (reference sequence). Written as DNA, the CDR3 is TGTGCCTGGACGTCAGGGGGCACCGGGGAGCTGTTTTTT. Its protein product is CAWTSGGTGELFF.